The 23 T cell receptor beta chains given below trace back to one sample, sequenced in a study of T cells in Graves' hyperthyroidism and ophthalmopathy. RNA transcripts gave rise to amplified TCR beta CDR3 regions. A first-round RT-PCR of the TCR CDR3 used the HTBI primer set. TCRdb fed the multiplex PCR reads into MiXCR, producing one record per CDR3 protein. The profile shows a few hundred thousand distinct CDR3 sequences, roughly 20% of them singletons. The sample consisted of blood. The origin of the receptors is a man younger than 30 with Graves' hyperthyroidism.

This clonotype was observed many times. This chain uses TRBV15 with TRBJ2-7; D is tentatively TRBD1 or TRBD2 (5 bases each). Germline V lookup: CDR1 LNHNV, CDR2 YYDKDF (reference sequence). The V and J ends lost 1 base and 6 bases respectively, with 7 bases between them. The CDR3 is 12 residues long. The CDR3 sequence is CATSRVGGEQYF. CDR3 bases: TGTGCCACCAGCAGAGTTGGGGGCGAGCAGTACTTC.

In its sample, this clonotype was seen many times. The chain uses TRBV11-1 and TRBJ2-7, with D possibly being TRBD1 (6 bases). The germline gives CDR1 SGHAT, CDR2 FQDESV (reference sequence). CDR3 length: 13 amino acids. V lost 6 bases, J lost 2 bases, and 11 bases lay in between. CDR3 nucleotides: TGTGCCAGCAGTCCCCGACAGGCCTACGAGCAGTACTTC. Its translation: CASSPRQAYEQYF.

This sequence joins TRBV4-1 and TRBJ1-2; weak D call: TRBD1 (5 bases). V lost 1 base, J lost 8 bases, and 14 bases lay in between. The CDR3 is made up of 14 amino acids. Per germline, CDR1 MGHRA and CDR2 YSYEKL. The CDR3 sequence is CASSQVSGSLGYTF. In nucleotides, the CDR3 is TGCGCCAGCAGCCAAGTGTCAGGGAGTCTGGGCTACACCTTC.

This clonotype was detected many times. The chain uses TRBV12-3 or TRBV12-4 and TRBJ1-1; tentative D call: TRBD1 (5 bases). The CDR3 runs 13 residues. Deletions cut 11 bases from V and 3 bases from J, with 16 bases between. CDR3 DNA sequence: TGTGCCGTAAGTCGCAGGGCGGACACTGAAGCTTTCTTT. Its translation: CAVSRRADTEAFF.

The chain has TRBV19 and TRBJ2-7; TRBD1 matches at 8 bases. The CDR3 is 15 amino acids. Trimming took 5 bases from V and 3 from J; bases not matched to a gene: 9. Germline V CDR1 and CDR2: LNHDA, SQIVND (reference sequence). CDR3 coding DNA: TGTGCCAGTAGTCCGAGGGACAGGCGATTCTACGAGCAGTACTTC. It encodes CASSPRDRRFYEQYF.

This clonotype appeared many times. This sequence joins TRBV20-1 and TRBJ2-3, with D perhaps matching TRBD2 (6 bases). This CDR3 contains 15 residues. Germline CDR1 is DFQATT and CDR2 is SNEGSKA (reference sequence). The V end was cut by 6 bases, the J end by 3 bases, with 19 bases between. The CDR3 DNA reads as TGCAGTGCCGTAGGGTCGCGGCGGGATACAGATACGCAGTATTTT. This encodes CSAVGSRRDTDTQYF.

This chain connects TRBV11-1 to TRBJ1-4; a weak D match, TRBD1 (5 bases). Germline V gene data show CDR1 as SGHAT and CDR2 as FQDESV (reference sequence). V was pared by 3 bases and J by 0 bases, with 14 bases between. The CDR3 sequence is 17 residues long. In DNA form, the CDR3 reads TGTGCCAGCAGCTTTTTAACCGGGACGGCAACTAATGAAAAACTGTTTTTT. Protein product: CASSFLTGTATNEKLFF.

As for this clonotype: One junction end does not reproduce the germline sequence, and a read error may be involved. J is TRBJ1-2 and V is TRBV12-3 or TRBV12-4, with D perhaps TRBD1 (5 bases). The CDR3 totals 15 residues. The CDR3, as DNA: TGTGTCAGCAATCCTATGGCGGGGGTAAACTATGGCTACACCTTC. Residues: CVSNPMAGVNYGYTF.

This clonotype showed up many times. This sequence joins TRBV7-6 and TRBJ2-5; maybe TRBD1 (5 bases). CDR3 length equals 15 residues. Looked up from germline, CDR1 is SGHVS and CDR2 is FNYEAQ. The V gene lost 0 bases and the J gene lost 5 bases, with 13 bases spanning the gap. CDR3 protein: CASSLASTGWETQYF. The CDR3 DNA is TGTGCCAGCAGCTTAGCGTCCACAGGTTGGGAGACCCAGTACTTC.

In this sample, this clonotype turned up many times. The chain carries TRBV24-1 and TRBJ2-7; no clear D. The V gene lost 2 bases and the J gene lost 0 bases, with 4 bases spanning the gap. This CDR3 has 13 amino acids. CDR1 and CDR2 from the germline V gene are KGHDR and SFDVKD. As DNA, the CDR3 is TGTGCCACCAGTGATTCCGGCTCCTACGAGCAGTACTTC. This encodes CATSDSGSYEQYF.

The rearrangement links TRBV6-1 to TRBJ1-2; 9 positions match TRBD1. Looked up from germline, CDR1 is MNHNS and CDR2 is SASEGT. The CDR3 runs to 16 residues. J was trimmed by 0 bases and V by 6 bases; bases with no gene match: 8. The CDR3 nucleotides read TGTGCCAGCAGATGGACAGGGGACCCTTCTAACTATGGCTACACCTTC. Protein: CASRWTGDPSNYGYTF.

The J gene is TRBJ2-7, the V gene TRBV27; D unresolved. Trimming left V 4 bases short and J 6 bases short, with 16 bases between. The germline V gene encodes CDR1 MNHEY and CDR2 SMNVEV (reference sequence). This CDR3 spans 14 amino acids. Written as DNA, the CDR3 is TGTGCCAGCAGTTCGTCGGACGCCCTATCCGAGCAGTACTTC. Protein: CASSSSDALSEQYF.

This clonotype was seen a handful of times. The CDR3 nucleotides are TGTGCCAGCAGTGACGGACTAGCGGGAGTCTACGAGCAGTACTTC. Its translation: CASSDGLAGVYEQYF. This rearrangement joins TRBV12-3 or TRBV12-4 to TRBJ2-7; 13 nucleotides line up with TRBD2. V trimming: 5 bases; J trimming: 3 bases; junction bases outside the gene matches: 4. The CDR3 totals 15 residues.

V gene TRBV28 combines with J gene TRBJ1-2; tentatively, D is TRBD1 (5 bases). The germline gives CDR1 MDHEN, CDR2 SYDVKM. The CDR3 is made up of 15 amino acids. Between the trimmed V and J ends, which lost 6 bases and 12 bases, there was a span of 26 bases. CDR3 protein: CASSQTATGSRGHTF. In DNA, the CDR3 is TGTGCCAGCAGCCAAACCGCGACGGGAAGTAGGGGTCACACCTTC.

The J gene is TRBJ1-2, the V gene TRBV12-3 or TRBV12-4; TRBD1 matches at 7 bases. This CDR3 is built from 11 residues. V dropped 7 bases and J dropped 7; count of bases not matched to a gene: 3. As DNA, the CDR3 is TGTGCCAGCACGACAGGGAGTGGCTACACCTTC. Its protein is CASTTGSGYTF.

Many counts were recorded for this clonotype. The chain joins TRBV7-9 to TRBJ1-1, with D hard to call. V lost 5 bases and J lost 11, with 21 bases in between. This CDR3 region has 14 residues. Germline loops: CDR1 SEHNR, CDR2 FQNEAQ (reference sequence). CDR3 coding DNA: TGTGCCAGCAGCAAAACGTTAACGAGCCCGGAGGCTTTCTTT. Its translation is CASSKTLTSPEAFF.

This clonotype has at least ten counts. This sequence joins TRBV9 and TRBJ2-2; no reliable D call. Germline CDR1 reads SGDLS; CDR2 reads YYNGEE. This CDR3 has 15 amino acids. Deletions cut 0 bases from V and 4 bases from J, with 10 bases between. For the CDR3, the DNA is TGTGCCAGCAGCGTAGCTTCTTCGATCACCGGGGAGCTGTTTTTT. It specifies CASSVASSITGELFF.

In this sample, this clonotype turned up a few times. The gene calls are TRBV20-1 and TRBJ2-7; TRBD2 aligns across 16 bases. The V gene end was trimmed by 4 bases and the J gene end by 2 bases; junction bases not matched to a gene: 11. The CDR3 is 18 amino acids. Germline CDR1 DFQATT, CDR2 SNEGSKA (reference sequence). The CDR3 DNA reads TGCAGTGCTATGGGGGGGACAGGGACTAGCGGGAGGGCCTACGAGCAGTACTTC. Amino acid sequence: CSAMGGTGTSGRAYEQYF.

J is TRBJ1-1 and V is TRBV24-1; D call uncertain. Per the germline V gene, CDR1 is KGHDR and CDR2 is SFDVKD. This CDR3 is built from 12 residues. Trimming cost V 5 bases and J 4 bases, with 7 bases left between them. The CDR3 protein is CATSARGTEAFF. CDR3 nucleotide sequence: TGTGCCACCAGTGCTCGGGGCACTGAAGCTTTCTTT.

The genes are TRBV10-3 and TRBJ1-2, with D perhaps matching TRBD1 (6 bases). The CDR3 covers 14 residues. Germline CDR1 reads ENHRY; CDR2 reads SYGVKD. Trimming removed 2 bases from V and 4 bases from J, with 11 bases in between. The CDR3 spells CAISEDRDTYGYTF. The CDR3 DNA sequence: TGTGCCATCAGTGAGGATCGGGACACCTATGGCTACACCTTC.

This chain uses TRBV28 with TRBJ1-1; maybe TRBD1 (6 bases). Germline V gives CDR1 MDHEN, CDR2 SYDVKM. The CDR3 extends over 13 amino acids. Trimming removed 7 bases from V and 0 bases from J, with 9 bases in between. The CDR3 sequence is CASIGGMNTEAFF. CDR3 coding DNA: TGTGCCAGCATAGGGGGGATGAACACTGAAGCTTTCTTT.

This clonotype was picked up many times. The chain combines TRBV25-1 with TRBJ2-7; D is unresolved. The CDR3 loop spans 14 amino acids. With 6 bases removed from V and 1 base from J, the gap between germline ends came to 13 bases. Germline CDR1 and CDR2: MGHDK and SYGVNS. Here the CDR3 DNA reads TGTGCCAGCAGACCTAATGGCCCATCCTACGAGCAGTACTTC. Amino acids: CASRPNGPSYEQYF.

This clonotype was observed at least ten times. V usage is TRBV12-3 or TRBV12-4 and J usage is TRBJ1-3; no definite D call. The CDR3 covers 18 residues. V was cut by 5 bases and J by 2 bases, with 22 bases left in between. The CDR3 loop is CASSAGEMDLRPGNTIYF. CDR3 DNA sequence: TGTGCCAGCAGTGCCGGCGAGATGGACCTAAGACCTGGAAACACCATATATTTT.